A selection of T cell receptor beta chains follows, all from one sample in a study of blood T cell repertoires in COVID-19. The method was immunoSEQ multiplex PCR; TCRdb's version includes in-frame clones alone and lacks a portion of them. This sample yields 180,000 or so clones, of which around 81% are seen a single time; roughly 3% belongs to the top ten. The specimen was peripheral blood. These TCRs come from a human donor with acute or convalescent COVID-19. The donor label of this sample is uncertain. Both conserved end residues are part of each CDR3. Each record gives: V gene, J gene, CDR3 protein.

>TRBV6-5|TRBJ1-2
CASTPTGQVYGYTF
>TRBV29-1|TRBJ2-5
CSVDTSRETQYF
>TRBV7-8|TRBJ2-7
CASSLDRDFIPYEQYF
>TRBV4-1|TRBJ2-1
CASSQDGQGAYNEQFF
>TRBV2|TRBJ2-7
CASKGDGYEQYF
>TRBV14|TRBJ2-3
CASSQDGSGSGSDTQYF
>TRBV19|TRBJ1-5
CASSTGQGYGQPQHF
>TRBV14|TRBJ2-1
CASSQDRWQRGRSYNEQFF
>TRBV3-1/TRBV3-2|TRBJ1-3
CASSQVAGGFSSGNTIYF
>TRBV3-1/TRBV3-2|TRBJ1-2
CASSLVRRGYGYTF
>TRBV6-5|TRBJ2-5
CASSYRFGETQYF
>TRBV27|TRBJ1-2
CASGLLGTGDGYTF
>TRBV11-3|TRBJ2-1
CASSSTRRGEQFF
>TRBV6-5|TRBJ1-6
CASTRTGSGSPLHF
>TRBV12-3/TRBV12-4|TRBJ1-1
CASSFSGVTEAFF
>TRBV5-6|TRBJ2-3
CASSLPTSGETDTQYF
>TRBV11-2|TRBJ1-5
CASSLYTDQPQHF
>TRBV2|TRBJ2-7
CASSGVPPTGREQYF
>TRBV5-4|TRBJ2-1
CASSQTSGGDNEQFF
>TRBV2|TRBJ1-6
CAGSPSRNSPLHF
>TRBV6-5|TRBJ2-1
CASSYSATRSEQFF
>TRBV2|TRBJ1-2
CASSEGRSNYGYTF
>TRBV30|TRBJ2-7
CAWSRYEQYF
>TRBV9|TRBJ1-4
CASSVAGTINEKLFF
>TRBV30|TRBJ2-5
CAWSVQSSQETQYF
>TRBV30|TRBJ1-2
CAWRGGNYGYTF
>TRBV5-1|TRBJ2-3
CASSLESGTDTQYF
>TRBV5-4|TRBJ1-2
CASSPGGVANYGYTF
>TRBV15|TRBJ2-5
CATSGGSPAETQYF
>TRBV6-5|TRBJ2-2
CASRSTGQATGELFF
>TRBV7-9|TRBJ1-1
CASSAQGQTNTEAFF
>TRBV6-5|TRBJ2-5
CASSSGLAGGGETQYF
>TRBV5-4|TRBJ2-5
CASSLGGDRGRETQYF
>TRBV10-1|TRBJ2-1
CASSERASGYNEQFF
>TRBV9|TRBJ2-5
CASSVGRGKETQYF
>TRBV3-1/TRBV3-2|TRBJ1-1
CASSQSTEAFF
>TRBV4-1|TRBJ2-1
CASTNGAGPHNEQFF
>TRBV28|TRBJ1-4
CASSLTRGEKLFF
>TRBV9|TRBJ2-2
CASSVASRGTGELFF
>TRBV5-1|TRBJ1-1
CASSLVGQPDTEAFF
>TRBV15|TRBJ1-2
CATRESMGHYGYTF
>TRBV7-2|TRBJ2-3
CASSQGGQPSDTQYF
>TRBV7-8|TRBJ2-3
CASSVGLAGGPSDTQYF